The 8 T cell receptor beta chains below all came from one sample that was sequenced in a study of CD8+CD57+ T cells in acquired aplastic anemia. Genomic DNA constituted the template upon which TCR beta VDJ and CDR3 profiling was performed. TCRdb called the reads again in MiXCR, with one record for every CDR3 protein. Of about 40,000 distinct CDR3 sequences detected, roughly three fifths appear once; the ten largest clones hold 59%. CD8+CD57+ cell expansion had been shown by flow cytometry in patients chosen for sequencing. Sequencing was carried out using sorted CD4+, CD8+, or CD8+CD57+ T cells (not recorded which) from PBMCs. Receptors originate from a human donor with aplastic anemia.

The chain links TRBV2 to TRBJ2-2, with no clear D. Germline V gives CDR1 SNHLY, CDR2 FYNNEI. This CDR3 comprises 13 residues. The germline V and J ends were trimmed by 9 bases and 2 bases, with 10 bases remaining between them. CDR3 protein: CASRRTNTGELFF. The CDR3 DNA reads as TGTGCCAGTCGGCGGACCAACACCGGGGAGCTGTTTTTT. Looking up the rest from reference TRBV2 and TRBJ2-2 gives the full variable domain: EPEVTQTPSHQVTQMGQEVILRCVPISNHLYFYWYRQILGQKVEFLVSFYNNEISEKSEIFDDQFSVERPDGSNFTLKIRSTKLEDSAMYFCASRRTNTGELFFGEGSRLTVL.

The chain is built from TRBV20-1 and TRBJ1-2; maybe TRBD1 (6 bases). The CDR3 is 13 residues long. Per the germline V gene, CDR1 is DFQATT and CDR2 is SNEGSKA (reference sequence). Trimming removed 3 bases from V and 4 bases from J, with 12 bases in between. CDR3 region: CSASARGVYGYTF. The CDR3 bases are TGCAGTGCTAGCGCCAGGGGTGTCTATGGCTACACCTTC.

This chain connects TRBV15 to TRBJ2-7; D is ambiguous. Germline lookup yields CDR1 LNHNV and CDR2 YYDKDF (reference sequence). The CDR3 has 14 residues. V lost 3 bases and J 5 bases, leaving 14 bases between the germline ends. The CDR3 DNA sequence: TGTGCCACCAGCAGGGGAACAGCTCGGAACGAGCAGTACTTC. Amino acids: CATSRGTARNEQYF.

This clonotype came up many times. The gene calls are TRBV5-6 and TRBJ1-1; no firm D call. Germline V gene sequence: CDR1 SGHDT, CDR2 YYEEEE. The CDR3 covers 16 residues. With 0 bases removed from V and 5 bases from J, the gap between germline ends came to 17 bases. As DNA, the CDR3 is TGTGCCAGCAGCTTGGTTCCACAGCCCGTAGTAACTGAAGCTTTCTTT. As protein: CASSLVPQPVVTEAFF.

This clonotype was detected ten times or more. The rearrangement links TRBV27 to TRBJ2-3; maybe TRBD1 (6 bases). Germline-derived CDR1 and CDR2 are MNHEY and SMNVEV (reference sequence). CDR3 length equals 14 residues. V was trimmed by 4 bases and J by 1 base, leaving 9 bases between them. For the CDR3, the DNA is TGTGCCAGCAGTTCCAGGGGTCGCACAGATACGCAGTATTTT. The encoded protein is CASSSRGRTDTQYF.

This chain links TRBV2 with TRBJ1-5; D is undetermined. The CDR3 contains 15 residues. Germline V gene lookup returns CDR1 SNHLY and CDR2 FYNNEI. With 4 bases removed from V and 1 base from J, the gap between germline ends came to 11 bases. CDR3 residues: CASSVRRESNQPQHF. CDR3 DNA sequence: TGTGCCAGCAGTGTGAGGAGGGAAAGCAATCAGCCCCAGCATTTT.

Comments on this clonotype: Relative to the germline gene, one junction end is altered; a read error may explain this. The chain employs TRBV7-7 and TRBJ2-1; the D call may be TRBD1 or TRBD2 (5 bases each). The CDR3 consists of 13 residues. The germline V gene encodes CDR1 SSHAT and CDR2 FNYEAQ (reference sequence). The CDR3 sequence: CASSLEEGLEQFF. The CDR3 DNA reads as TGTGCTAGCAGCTTAGAAGAGGGGCTTGAGCAGTTCTTT.

The chain uses TRBV5-1 and TRBJ1-1; 10 bases map to TRBD1. The CDR3 sequence is 14 residues long. The V gene's germline CDR1 is SGHRS and CDR2 YFSETQ. V lost 4 bases to trimming and J lost 4 bases; unmatched junction nucleotides: 4. The chain's CDR3 is CASSPGTGVTEAFF. CDR3 bases: TGCGCCAGCAGCCCTGGGACAGGGGTCACTGAAGCTTTCTTT.